The 17 T cell receptor beta chains reported below all come from one sample, sequenced in a study of T cells in Graves' hyperthyroidism and ophthalmopathy. There were TCR beta CDR3 regions amplified from RNA transcripts. The HTBI primer set drove a first-round RT-PCR of the TCR CDR3. TCRdb recomputed calls from the multiplex PCR reads with MiXCR, one row per CDR3 protein. The sample yields around 370,000 distinct CDR3 sequences, less than 20% seen once. Sequencing was carried out using blood. The source of these receptors is a man between 18 and 35 years old with Graves' ophthalmopathy.

This clonotype showed up many times. The rearrangement links TRBV27 to TRBJ2-6, with D unresolved. This CDR3 comprises 15 residues. Trimming removed 2 bases from V and 2 bases from J, with 7 bases in between. Germline values: CDR1 MNHEY, CDR2 SMNVEV (reference sequence). This chain's CDR3 is CASSLSWAGANVLTF. The CDR3 region has the DNA TGTGCCAGCAGTTTAAGCTGGGCTGGGGCCAACGTCCTGACTTTC.

This clonotype was picked up many times. The chain links TRBV5-1 to TRBJ2-3; D is undetermined. Trimming left V 0 bases short and J 3 bases short, with 8 bases between. CDR3 size: 14 residues. Germline V CDR1 and CDR2: SGHRS, YFSETQ. The CDR3 here is CASSLAWGTDTQYF. In DNA form, the CDR3 reads TGCGCCAGCAGCTTGGCCTGGGGAACAGATACGCAGTATTTT.

This clonotype was found a few times. The chain links TRBV10-3 to TRBJ2-6; 7 bases match TRBD2. The CDR3 has 17 amino acids. The ends lost 11 bases at V and 0 bases at J; junction bases unmatched: 13. Germline values: CDR1 ENHRY, CDR2 SYGVKD. CDR3 DNA: TGTGCCGCCCGACGGGAGGCTATGGTCTCTGGGGCCAACGTCCTGACTTTC. It codes for CAARREAMVSGANVLTF.

This clonotype turned up a few times. The chain has TRBV7-9 and TRBJ2-3, with 12 positions matching TRBD2. CDR1 is SEHNR and CDR2 is FQNEAQ in the germline V gene (reference sequence). The junction had 10 bases not matched to a gene; V was cut back by 5 bases and J by 4 bases. The CDR3 is made up of 17 amino acids. In nucleotides, the CDR3 is TGTGCCAGCAGCACCCCGCTAGCGGGGGGGGGCGCAGATACGCAGTATTTT. Protein product: CASSTPLAGGGADTQYF.

V and J are TRBV28 and TRBJ2-7, with 10 bases aligning to TRBD2. The CDR3 has 18 amino acids. V lost 4 bases and J lost 0; bases outside the gene matches: 12. Germline V gene data show CDR1 as MDHEN and CDR2 as SYDVKM. Written as DNA, the CDR3 is TGTGCCAGCAGTTACGACGGGACTAGCGATTTTTACTCCTACGAGCAGTACTTC. This codes for CASSYDGTSDFYSYEQYF.

The genes are TRBV4-2 and TRBJ2-5; D is unresolved. V lost 0 bases to trimming and J lost 5 bases, with 4 bases between them. This CDR3 contains 12 residues. CDR1 and CDR2 (germline): LGHNA, YNFKEQ. CDR3 in amino acids: CASSQETETQYF. The CDR3 region has the DNA TGTGCCAGCAGCCAAGAAACGGAGACCCAGTACTTC.

In its sample, this clonotype was seen many times. V gene TRBV28 combines with J gene TRBJ2-1; 7 bases line up with TRBD2. The V gene end was trimmed by 8 bases and the J gene end by 4 bases; junction bases not matched to a gene: 11. This CDR3 spans 15 amino acids. CDR1 and CDR2 from the germline V gene are MDHEN and SYDVKM. The CDR3: CASGSGTTPYNEQFF. The CDR3 DNA reads TGTGCCAGCGGATCCGGGACTACTCCATACAATGAGCAGTTCTTC. The whole variable domain, remainder taken from reference TRBV28 and TRBJ2-1, is DVKVTQSSRYLVKRTGEKVFLECVQDMDHENMFWYRQDPGLGLRLIYFSYDVKMKEKGDIPEGYSVSREKKERFSLILESASTNQTSMYLCASGSGTTPYNEQFFGPGTRLTVL.

V and J are TRBV13 and TRBJ2-1; 14 bases fit TRBD2. The J call is uncertain, as TRBJ2-7 better fits the DNA end. This CDR3 is built from 16 residues. CDR1 is PRHDT, CDR2 FYEKMQ, per germline (reference sequence). The CDR3 DNA sequence: TGTGCCAGCAGCTCCAGGACTAGCGGGGGGTCGAATGAGCAGTACTTC. Translated: CASSSRTSGGSNEQYF.

This sequence joins TRBV28 and TRBJ2-1; D uncertain. Germline lookup yields CDR1 MDHEN and CDR2 SYDVKM. The CDR3 totals 13 residues. V was pared by 2 bases and J by 4 bases, with 6 bases between. CDR3 loop: CASSLRLYNEQFF. The CDR3 DNA reads as TGTGCCAGCAGTTTAAGGCTTTACAATGAGCAGTTCTTC.

This clonotype has a handful of counts. Its ends do not fully match the called genes, so a read error is possible. The chain has TRBV20-1 and TRBJ1-6, with unresolved D. Germline CDR1 DFQATT, CDR2 SNEGSKA (reference sequence). This CDR3 is built from 12 residues. This chain's CDR3 is CSARAENSPLHF. DNA for the CDR3: TGCAGTGCAAGAGCTGAAAATTCACCCCTCCACTTT.

This clonotype was recorded many times. Here the CDR3 DNA reads TGTGCCAGCAGTTCATCGGTGGGCCAAGAGACCCAGTACTTC. This gives the protein CASSSSVGQETQYF. The chain joins TRBV12-3 or TRBV12-4 to TRBJ2-5, with D uncertain. The V and J ends lost 4 bases and 1 base respectively, with 10 bases between them. CDR3 length equals 14 residues.

V gene TRBV28 combines with J gene TRBJ1-2, with TRBD1 matching 7 bases. With V trimmed by 4 bases and J by 6 bases, 11 bases remained unmatched. In germline, CDR1 is MDHEN, CDR2 SYDVKM. The CDR3 runs 15 residues. This chain's CDR3 is CASSSPTGLAHGYTF. The CDR3 DNA is TGTGCCAGCAGTTCCCCGACAGGGTTGGCGCATGGCTACACCTTC.

Notes on this clonotype: A read error may explain this, as a much larger clone is one base away. The CDR3 does not end in the conserved phenylalanine or tryptophan, so this is likely a read error. The chain employs TRBV6-2 or TRBV6-3 and TRBJ1-1, with D tentatively TRBD1 (5 bases). This CDR3 is built from 15 residues. Germline CDR1 MNHEY, CDR2 SVGEGT. V was shortened by 6 bases and J by 4 bases, with 18 bases between the two germline ends. For the CDR3, the DNA is TGTGCCAGCAGCTTAACCGGGGGAATGGGCACTGAAGCTTTCCTT. Translation gives CASSLTGGMGTEAFL.

This sequence joins TRBV10-3 and TRBJ2-6; D is undetermined. Germline V CDR1 and CDR2: ENHRY, SYGVKD. Trimming took 2 bases from V and 1 from J, leaving 6 bases between them. The CDR3 runs 15 residues. DNA of the CDR3: TGTGCCATCAGTGAGCAGGCTTCTGGGGCCAACGTCCTGACTTTC. Translated: CAISEQASGANVLTF.

The table lists this clonotype with many counts. The chain uses TRBV27 and TRBJ1-2; 7 bases agree with TRBD1. The junction had 6 bases not matched to a gene; V was cut back by 6 bases and J by 2 bases. Germline V gene lookup returns CDR1 MNHEY and CDR2 SMNVEV (reference sequence). There are 14 residues in the CDR3. The CDR3 DNA reads as TGTGCCAGCAGCCGTAACAGGGGAAACTATGGCTACACCTTC. It yields the protein CASSRNRGNYGYTF.

Only a few counts were recorded for this clonotype. The J gene is TRBJ2-3, the V gene TRBV5-6; D uncertain. Between the trimmed V and J ends, which lost 0 bases and 4 bases, there was a span of 15 bases. CDR1 and CDR2 (germline): SGHDT, YYEEEE. The CDR3 covers 16 residues. CDR3 protein: CASSLVGLPSSDTQYF. The CDR3 DNA is TGTGCCAGCAGCTTGGTTGGCCTCCCTTCCTCAGATACGCAGTATTTT.

This clonotype was counted at least ten times. This chain connects TRBV2 to TRBJ1-4; tentatively, D is TRBD1 (6 bases). Germline values: CDR1 SNHLY, CDR2 FYNNEI. The CDR3 is made up of 14 amino acids. Deletions cut 7 bases from V and 7 bases from J, with 16 bases between. This chain's CDR3 is CASNHRAEGEKLFF. The CDR3 coding sequence is TGTGCCAGCAACCACAGGGCTGAGGGTGAAAAACTGTTTTTT.